The sequence of this T cell receptor beta chain was determined in a study of PD-L1 blockade in urothelial cancer. The authors spiked synthetic TCR analog templates into each PCR. Clones were read by immunoSEQ multiplex PCR, and TCRdb kept only the in-frame ones, dropping some. The sample shows approximately 45,000 clones, around 86% of them seen only once. Regarding time point: pretreatment peripheral blood. Patients' cancers were locally advanced or metastatic urothelial carcinomas. This specimen consisted of PBMCs, obtained around atezolizumab (anti-PD-L1) treatment. The receptor was derived from a man aged 50 to 60 with urothelial cancer.

CDR3 amino acids: CASSLARGLNTEAFF. CDR3 DNA: TGTGCCAGCAGCTTAGCCCGGGGTTTGAACACTGAAGCTTTCTTT. The chain combines TRBV7-8 with TRBJ1-1; D is undetermined. V lost 0 bases, J lost 0 bases, and 8 bases lay in between. The CDR3 contains 15 residues. Germline CDR1 reads SGHVS; CDR2 reads FQNEAQ.